This T cell receptor (beta chain) was retrieved from a study of vaccination effects on CD4 cells after COVID-19. Germline V gene sequence: CDR1 SGHRS, CDR2 YFSETQ. The length of the CDR3 is 17 residues. The V and J ends lost 3 bases and 4 bases, in that order; junction bases with no gene match: 6. Sequenced by immunoSEQ multiplex PCR; TCRdb stores in-frame clones only, minus some. The table includes 35,000 to 40,000 clones, about three fifths detected once. This clone showed up just once. Its antigen is currently unknown. Ahead of sequencing, the ViraFEST assay grew antigen-specific CD4+ T cells using viral peptide pools. Culture proceeded for 10 days, and CD4+ T cells were then isolated. Having tested negative for nucleocapsid antibodies, the vaccine recipients showed no prior SARS-CoV-2 infection.

The sequencing used CD4+ T cells from PBMCs cultured with HCoV-OC43 spike peptides, collected before COVID-19 vaccination. Indicated subset: HCoV-OC43 spike overlapping peptide pool stimulation. The TCR was taken from a human donor who received a COVID-19 vaccine. The V gene is TRBV5-1, the J gene TRBJ2-1, with 14 nucleotides matching TRBD2. The CDR3 spells CASSSGGTSGGYNEQFF. CDR3 coding DNA: TGCGCCAGCAGCTCTGGCGGGACTAGCGGGGGTTACAATGAGCAGTTCTTC.